This passage covers 32 T cell receptor beta chains from one sample sequenced in a study of blood T cell repertoires in COVID-19. Measured with immunoSEQ multiplex PCR; TCRdb has only the in-frame clones, and not every one. The sample records 350,000 to 450,000 clones, about 90% being singletons. Sequencing was performed on peripheral blood. These receptors originate from a man aged 40-50 years with acute or convalescent COVID-19.

This sequence joins TRBV7-8 and TRBJ1-6; possible D gene TRBD1, 5 bases. The germline V gene encodes CDR1 SGHVS and CDR2 FQNEAQ. V gave up 5 bases and J gave up 7 bases, with 30 bases separating them. This CDR3 has 20 amino acids. The CDR3 is CASSRGGRGGGGARNSPLHF. The CDR3 DNA sequence: TGTGCCAGCAGCCGAGGCGGGAGAGGCGGGGGAGGCGCGCGCAATTCACCCCTCCACTTT.

The chain links TRBV5-4 to TRBJ1-2; 10 bases fit TRBD1. Germline V gene data show CDR1 as SGHNT and CDR2 as YYREEE (reference sequence). This CDR3 has 15 amino acids. The J segment lost 5 bases and the V segment lost 1 base, leaving 5 bases of the junction unmatched. CDR3 in amino acids: CASSLRTGGRYGYTF. Here the CDR3 DNA reads TGTGCCAGCAGCTTGAGGACAGGGGGGAGGTATGGCTACACCTTC.

V and J are TRBV4-2 and TRBJ2-1, with 7 bases fitting TRBD1. Looked up from germline, CDR1 is LGHNA and CDR2 is YNFKEQ. V was pared by 3 bases and J by 8 bases, with 10 bases of the junction left unmatched. CDR3 size: 15 residues. The DNA for the CDR3 is TGTGCCAGCAGCCATCGACAGGGTTTATGGGATGAGCAGTTCTTC. Translated, it gives CASSHRQGLWDEQFF.

This chain joins TRBV28 and TRBJ1-2; D gene ambiguous. V dropped 6 bases and J dropped 2 bases, with 7 bases sitting between them. Germline CDR1 MDHEN, CDR2 SYDVKM. The CDR3 runs to 12 residues. CDR3 sequence (DNA): TGTGCCAGCAGGGAACAGAACTATGGCTACACCTTC. Protein: CASREQNYGYTF.

In this sample, this clone turned up once. The chain joins TRBV5-4 to TRBJ1-1, with a possible D match to TRBD1 (5 bases). This CDR3 comprises 14 residues. Trimming removed 4 bases at V and 0 bases at J, with 10 bases between. Germline CDR1 is SGHNT and CDR2 is YYREEE (reference sequence). The CDR3 sequence: CASSTAGMNTEAFF. CDR3 nucleotides: TGTGCCAGCAGCACGGCAGGGATGAACACTGAAGCTTTCTTT.

The CDR3 loop reads CASSKTGISGQPQHF. The CDR3 nucleotides read TGTGCCAGCAGTAAGACAGGGATATCGGGTCAGCCCCAGCATTTT. This sequence joins TRBV2 and TRBJ1-5; TRBD1 aligns across 7 bases. CDR1 SNHLY and CDR2 FYNNEI come from the germline V gene. This CDR3 has 15 residues. J was trimmed by 6 bases and V by 5 bases; bases with no gene match: 10. The complete variable domain, with remaining parts taken from reference TRBV2 and TRBJ1-5, reads EPEVTQTPSHQVTQMGQEVILRCVPISNHLYFYWYRQILGQKVEFLVSFYNNEISEKSEIFDDQFSVERPDGSNFTLKIRSTKLEDSAMYFCASSKTGISGQPQHFGDGTRLSIL.

As for this clone: Other DNA sequences from this sample encode an identical CDR3 as well. The gene calls are TRBV11-2 and TRBJ2-2, with D possibly being TRBD1 (6 bases). The CDR3 contains 15 residues. Trimming took off 2 bases at V and 1 base at J, with 8 bases between the two ends. The germline gives CDR1 SGHAT, CDR2 FQNNGV. CDR3 in amino acids: CASSLPRGNTGELFF. Here the CDR3 DNA reads TGTGCCAGCAGCTTACCCAGGGGGAACACCGGGGAGCTGTTTTTT.

The J gene is TRBJ1-2, the V gene TRBV28, with D tentatively TRBD1 (5 bases). Germline CDR1 reads MDHEN; CDR2 reads SYDVKM. The ends were cut back, 8 bases at V and 0 bases at J, with 10 bases in the middle. The CDR3 is made up of 13 amino acids. In DNA form, the CDR3 reads TGTGCCAGCGTCGACAGAGCTAACTATGGCTACACCTTC. The encoded protein is CASVDRANYGYTF.

The gene calls are TRBV11-2 and TRBJ1-1; no firm D call. Germline lookup yields CDR1 SGHAT and CDR2 FQNNGV. Trimming stripped 3 bases from V and 2 bases from J, with 10 bases between. The CDR3 sequence is 14 residues long. CDR3 coding DNA: TGTGCCAGCAGCTTGGCCAGGTTAAACACTGAAGCTTTCTTT. Its translation is CASSLARLNTEAFF. Full variable domain (remainder filled in from reference TRBV11-2 and TRBJ1-1): EAGVAQSPRYKIIEKRQSVAFWCNPISGHATLYWYQQILGQGPKLLIQFQNNGVVDDSQLPKDRFSAERLKGVDSTLKIQPAKLEDSAVYLCASSLARLNTEAFFGQGTRLTVV.

The gene calls are TRBV6-5 and TRBJ1-1; D call uncertain. CDR1 MNHEY and CDR2 SVGAGI come from the germline V gene. The CDR3 spans 14 residues. V was shortened by 5 bases and J by 0 bases, with 10 bases between the two germline ends. CDR3 coding DNA: TGTGCCAGCAGTCCCCCGGGGATGAACACTGAAGCTTTCTTT. Translating gives CASSPPGMNTEAFF.

The V gene is TRBV4-1, the J gene TRBJ1-1, with D perhaps TRBD1 (6 bases). The germline V gene has CDR1 MGHRA and CDR2 YSYEKL. The CDR3 spans 15 residues. With 4 bases removed from V and 1 base from J, the gap between germline ends came to 13 bases. CDR3 bases: TGCGCCAGCAGCCGGGGGCCGCCTCAGAACACTGAAGCTTTCTTT. This codes for CASSRGPPQNTEAFF.

V gene TRBV6-6 combines with J gene TRBJ1-5; D gene ambiguous. Germline assignment: CDR1 MNHNY and CDR2 SVGAGI (reference sequence). The V gene lost 1 base and the J gene lost 3 bases, with 7 bases spanning the gap. This CDR3 region has 14 residues. The CDR3 region is CASSYYSVNQPQHF. CDR3 DNA sequence: TGTGCCAGCAGTTACTACTCGGTCAATCAGCCCCAGCATTTT.

The chain couples TRBV2 to TRBJ1-6, with a possible D match to TRBD1 (5 bases). Germline V gene data show CDR1 as SNHLY and CDR2 as FYNNEI. V shed 7 bases and J shed 7 bases, with 14 bases lying between them. The CDR3 runs 14 residues. CDR3 region: CASTLRGFNSPLHF. The CDR3, as DNA: TGTGCCAGCACCCTCCGGGGGTTCAATTCACCCCTCCACTTT.

The chain is built from TRBV9 and TRBJ2-7; D may be TRBD2 (5 bases). CDR1 is SGDLS, CDR2 YYNGEE, per germline. This CDR3 has 15 amino acids. The germline V and J ends were trimmed by 0 bases and 2 bases, with 12 bases remaining between them. The CDR3 region is CASSVETGVPYEQYF. Written as DNA, the CDR3 is TGTGCCAGCAGCGTAGAAACCGGGGTACCCTACGAGCAGTACTTC.

This chain joins TRBV7-3 and TRBJ2-1; D perhaps matches TRBD2 (5 bases). Between the trimmed V and J ends, which lost 5 bases and 10 bases, there was a span of 12 bases. The CDR3 is 12 residues long. Germline V gene data show CDR1 as SGHTA and CDR2 as FQGTGA. In DNA, the CDR3 is TGTGCCAGCAGCCCTCGTCCGGGGGAGCAGTTCTTC. Translated, it gives CASSPRPGEQFF.

The chain carries TRBV6-2 or TRBV6-3 and TRBJ2-7; 10 bases are shared with TRBD1. The V and J ends lost 5 bases and 2 bases, in that order; junction bases with no gene match: 6. Looked up from germline, CDR1 is MNHEY and CDR2 is SVGEGT. The CDR3 is made up of 15 amino acids. The CDR3 sequence is CASSRTGGAAYEQYF. CDR3 sequence (DNA): TGTGCCAGCAGTCGGACAGGGGGTGCGGCCTACGAGCAGTACTTC.

The gene calls are TRBV7-3 and TRBJ1-6; 7 nucleotides match TRBD1. The CDR3 is 16 amino acids. Germline-derived CDR1 and CDR2 are SGHTA and FQGTGA. V dropped 2 bases and J dropped 5; count of bases not matched to a gene: 6. This CDR3 is CASSLSGQINNSPLHF. The CDR3 DNA reads as TGTGCCAGCAGCTTATCGGGACAGATAAATAATTCACCCCTCCACTTT.

V gene TRBV24-1 combines with J gene TRBJ2-2; TRBD2 agrees at 13 bases. With V trimmed by 4 bases and J by 4 bases, 14 bases remained unmatched. Germline CDR1 KGHDR, CDR2 SFDVKD. The CDR3 consists of 20 residues. This chain's CDR3 is CATSDSFGLAGALGTGELFF. CDR3 coding DNA: TGTGCCACCAGTGACTCCTTTGGACTAGCGGGAGCTCTGGGCACCGGGGAGCTGTTTTTT.

The genes are TRBV18 and TRBJ2-7; TRBD2 matches at 13 bases. The CDR3 is 16 amino acids. Unmatched junction bases numbered 7, after V lost 3 bases and J lost 5 bases. CDR1 KGHSH and CDR2 LQKENI come from the germline V gene. The CDR3 nucleotides are TGTGCCAGCTCACCGTCGGGACTAGCGGGATATGACGAGCAGTACTTC. The encoded protein is CASSPSGLAGYDEQYF.

The chain couples TRBV28 to TRBJ2-7; weak D call: TRBD2 (5 bases). This CDR3 is built from 14 residues. V was trimmed by 2 bases and J by 3 bases, leaving 11 bases between them. In germline, CDR1 is MDHEN, CDR2 SYDVKM. CDR3 DNA: TGTGCCAGCAGTTTACCTTTCGGGGTCTACGAGCAGTACTTC. It codes for CASSLPFGVYEQYF.

The gene calls are TRBV5-1 and TRBJ2-7, with 8 bases identical to TRBD2. The ends lost 1 base at V and 1 base at J; junction bases unmatched: 1. The CDR3 totals 14 residues. Germline V gives CDR1 SGHRS, CDR2 YFSETQ. The CDR3 is CASSLRGGSYEQYF. The CDR3 DNA is TGCGCCAGCAGCTTGCGGGGGGGATCCTACGAGCAGTACTTC.

This chain joins TRBV7-9 and TRBJ1-2; 7 bases map to TRBD1. Trimming at V came to 2 bases and at J to 3 bases, leaving 6 bases not matched to a gene. This CDR3 spans 15 amino acids. Looked up from germline, CDR1 is SEHNR and CDR2 is FQNEAQ (reference sequence). In DNA form, the CDR3 reads TGTGCCAGCAGCTTAATCAGGGGGTACGACTATGGCTACACCTTC. Translation: CASSLIRGYDYGYTF. Complete variable domain (other parts from reference TRBV7-9 and TRBJ1-2): DTGVSQNPRHKITKRGQNVTFRCDPISEHNRLYWYRQTLGQGPEFLTYFQNEAQLEKSRLLSDRFSAERPKGSFSTLEIQRTEQGDSAMYLCASSLIRGYDYGYTFGSGTRLTVV.

This chain connects TRBV29-1 to TRBJ1-1; 7 bases fit TRBD1. The CDR3 consists of 14 residues. The germline gives CDR1 SQVTM, CDR2 ANQGSEA. Unmatched junction bases numbered 5, after V lost 4 bases and J lost 0 bases. The CDR3 DNA follows: TGCAGCGTTGTGACAGGGCCTATGAACACTGAAGCTTTCTTT. It yields the protein CSVVTGPMNTEAFF.

The rearrangement uses TRBV7-3 and TRBJ2-5; tentatively, D is TRBD2 (6 bases). V lost 5 bases and J lost 5, with 12 bases in between. In germline, CDR1 is SGHTA, CDR2 FQGTGA. The length of the CDR3 is 13 residues. The CDR3 DNA reads TGTGCCAGCAGCCCCATGGGGAGGGAGACCCAGTACTTC. Its protein product is CASSPMGRETQYF.

The chain couples TRBV6-6 to TRBJ1-5, with 9 positions matching TRBD1. The V gene end was trimmed by 2 bases and the J gene end by 7 bases; junction bases not matched to a gene: 6. CDR1 is MNHNY and CDR2 is SVGAGI in the germline V gene (reference sequence). The CDR3 spans 15 residues. This CDR3 is CASSYAYRGHQPQHF. CDR3 nucleotide sequence: TGTGCCAGCAGTTACGCCTACAGGGGGCACCAGCCCCAGCATTTT.

The chain links TRBV2 to TRBJ2-7, with D tentatively TRBD2 (5 bases). This CDR3 spans 13 amino acids. Germline-derived CDR1 and CDR2 are SNHLY and FYNNEI. V was pared by 7 bases and J by 2 bases, with 12 bases between. The CDR3: CASTNRDTYEQYF. The CDR3, as DNA: TGTGCCAGCACTAACCGGGATACCTACGAGCAGTACTTC.

The V and J genes are TRBV7-9 and TRBJ2-7; 11 bases agree with TRBD1. Germline V CDR1 and CDR2: SEHNR, FQNEAQ (reference sequence). CDR3 length equals 15 residues. Trimming at V came to 4 bases and at J to 5 bases, leaving 7 bases not matched to a gene. The CDR3 DNA reads as TGTGCCAGCAGCTCGGGACAGGGGGTAGGGGACGAGCAGTACTTC. Its translation: CASSSGQGVGDEQYF.

The V and J genes are TRBV28 and TRBJ1-2; D might be TRBD1 (5 bases). CDR3 length: 14 amino acids. V lost 9 bases to trimming and J lost 0 bases, with 14 bases between them. The V gene's germline CDR1 is MDHEN and CDR2 SYDVKM. The CDR3 here is CASRTGVSNYGYTF. CDR3 sequence (DNA): TGTGCCAGTCGTACAGGAGTATCTAACTATGGCTACACCTTC.

This clone was observed a single time. The chain couples TRBV18 to TRBJ1-1; 7 bases match TRBD1. The germline V gene encodes CDR1 KGHSH and CDR2 LQKENI. The ends lost 6 bases at V and 7 bases at J; junction bases unmatched: 11. This CDR3 has 14 residues. The CDR3 protein is CASSRDSRSREAFF. The CDR3 DNA sequence: TGTGCCAGCTCGAGGGACAGCCGGTCCCGTGAAGCTTTCTTT.

V usage is TRBV28 and J usage is TRBJ2-3; weak D call: TRBD1 (5 bases). This CDR3 region has 16 residues. V lost 4 bases and J 0 bases, leaving 14 bases between the germline ends. From germline, CDR1 is MDHEN and CDR2 SYDVKM. CDR3 in amino acids: CASSSNRQISTDTQYF. The CDR3 region has the DNA TGTGCCAGCAGTTCAAACCGACAGATCAGCACAGATACGCAGTATTTT.

This clone has a handful of counts. V and J are TRBV7-9 and TRBJ2-7; 10 bases align to TRBD2. The germline V gene has CDR1 SEHNR and CDR2 FQNEAQ (reference sequence). J was trimmed by 7 bases and V by 3 bases; bases with no gene match: 3. The CDR3 length is 13 residues. For the CDR3, the DNA is TGTGCCAGCAGCTTCTTACTAGCGGGGGAGCAGTACTTC. As protein: CASSFLLAGEQYF.

The rearrangement links TRBV28 to TRBJ2-3; 7 bases align to TRBD1. Trimming took 2 bases from V and 2 from J; bases not matched to a gene: 7. The germline gives CDR1 MDHEN, CDR2 SYDVKM. This CDR3 spans 16 amino acids. Here the CDR3 reads CASSLLGTANTDTQYF. CDR3 sequence (DNA): TGTGCCAGCAGTTTACTCGGGACAGCGAACACAGATACGCAGTATTTT.